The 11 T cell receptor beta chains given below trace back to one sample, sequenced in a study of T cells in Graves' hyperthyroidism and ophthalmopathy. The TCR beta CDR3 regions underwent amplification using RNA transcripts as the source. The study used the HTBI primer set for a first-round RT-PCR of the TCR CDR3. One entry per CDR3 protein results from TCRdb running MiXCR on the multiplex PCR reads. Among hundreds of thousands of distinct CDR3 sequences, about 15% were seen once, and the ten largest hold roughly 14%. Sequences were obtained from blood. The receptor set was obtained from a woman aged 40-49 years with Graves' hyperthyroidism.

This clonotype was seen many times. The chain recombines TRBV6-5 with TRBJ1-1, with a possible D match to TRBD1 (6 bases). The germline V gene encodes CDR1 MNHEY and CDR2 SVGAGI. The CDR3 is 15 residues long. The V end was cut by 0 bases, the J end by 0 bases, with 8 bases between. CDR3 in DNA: TGTGCCAGCAGTTACTCTGGGGGCATGAACACTGAAGCTTTCTTT. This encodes CASSYSGGMNTEAFF.

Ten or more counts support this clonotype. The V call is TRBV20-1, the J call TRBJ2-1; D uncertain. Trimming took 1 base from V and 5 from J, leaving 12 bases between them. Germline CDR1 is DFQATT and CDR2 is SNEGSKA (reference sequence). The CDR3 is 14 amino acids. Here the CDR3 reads CSARVALRNNEQFF. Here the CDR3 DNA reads TGCAGTGCTAGAGTTGCTCTCCGGAACAATGAGCAGTTCTTC.

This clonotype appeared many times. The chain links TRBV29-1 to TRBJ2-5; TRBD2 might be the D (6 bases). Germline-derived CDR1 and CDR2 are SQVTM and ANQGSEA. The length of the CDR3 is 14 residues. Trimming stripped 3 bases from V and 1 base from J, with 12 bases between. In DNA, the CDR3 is TGCAGCGTTGACGTTAGCGGAATCCAAGAGACCCAGTACTTC. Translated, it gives CSVDVSGIQETQYF. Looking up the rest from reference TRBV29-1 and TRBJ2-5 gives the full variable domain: SAVISQKPSRDICQRGTSLTIQCQVDSQVTMMFWYRQQPGQSLTLIATANQGSEATYESGFVIDKFPISRPNLTFSTLTVSNMSPEDSSIYLCSVDVSGIQETQYFGPGTRLLVL.

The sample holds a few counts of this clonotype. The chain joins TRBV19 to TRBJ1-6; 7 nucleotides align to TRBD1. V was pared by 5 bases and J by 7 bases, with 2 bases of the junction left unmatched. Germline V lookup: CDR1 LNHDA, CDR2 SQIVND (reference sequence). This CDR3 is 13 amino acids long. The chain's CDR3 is CASSQGENSPLHF. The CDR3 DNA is TGTGCCAGTAGTCAGGGGGAGAATTCACCCCTCCACTTT.

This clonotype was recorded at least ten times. The CDR3 region is CASSFRDRAHEQFF. CDR3 sequence (DNA): TGTGCCAGCAGCTTCCGGGACAGGGCCCATGAGCAGTTCTTC. This rearrangement joins TRBV7-9 to TRBJ2-1; 9 bases agree with TRBD1. The CDR3 is 14 amino acids. After removal of 3 bases from V and 8 bases from J, the junction contained 5 bases not matched to a gene. Germline CDR1 and CDR2: SEHNR and FQNEAQ (reference sequence).

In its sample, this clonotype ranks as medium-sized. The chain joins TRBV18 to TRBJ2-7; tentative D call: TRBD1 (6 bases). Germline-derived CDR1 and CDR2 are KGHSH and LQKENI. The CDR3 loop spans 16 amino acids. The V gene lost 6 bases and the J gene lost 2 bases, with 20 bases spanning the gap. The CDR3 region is CASSYLTGGGAYEQYF. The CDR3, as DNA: TGTGCCAGCTCGTACTTGACAGGAGGCGGTGCCTACGAGCAGTACTTC.

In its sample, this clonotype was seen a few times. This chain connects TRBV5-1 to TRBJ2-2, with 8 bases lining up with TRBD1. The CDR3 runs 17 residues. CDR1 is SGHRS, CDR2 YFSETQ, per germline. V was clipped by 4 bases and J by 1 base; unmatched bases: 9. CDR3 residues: CASSTQTGTGNTGELFF. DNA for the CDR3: TGCGCCAGCAGCACGCAAACCGGGACAGGGAACACCGGGGAGCTGTTTTTT.

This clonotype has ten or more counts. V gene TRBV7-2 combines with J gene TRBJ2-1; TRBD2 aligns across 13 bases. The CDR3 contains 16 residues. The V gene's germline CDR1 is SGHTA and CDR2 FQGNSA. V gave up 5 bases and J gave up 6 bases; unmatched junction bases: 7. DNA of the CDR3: TGTGCCAGCAGCACTAGGACTAGCGGGAGTGGCAATGAGCAGTTCTTC. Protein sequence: CASSTRTSGSGNEQFF.

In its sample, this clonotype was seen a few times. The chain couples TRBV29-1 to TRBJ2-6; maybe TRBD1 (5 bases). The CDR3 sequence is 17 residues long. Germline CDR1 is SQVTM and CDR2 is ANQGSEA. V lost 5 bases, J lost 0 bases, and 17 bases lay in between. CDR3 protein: CSVQTEYYISGANVLTF. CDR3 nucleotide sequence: TGCAGCGTTCAGACAGAGTACTATATCTCTGGGGCCAACGTCCTGACTTTC. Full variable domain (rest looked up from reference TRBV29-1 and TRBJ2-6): SAVISQKPSRDICQRGTSLTIQCQVDSQVTMMFWYRQQPGQSLTLIATANQGSEATYESGFVIDKFPISRPNLTFSTLTVSNMSPEDSSIYLCSVQTEYYISGANVLTFGAGSRLTVL.

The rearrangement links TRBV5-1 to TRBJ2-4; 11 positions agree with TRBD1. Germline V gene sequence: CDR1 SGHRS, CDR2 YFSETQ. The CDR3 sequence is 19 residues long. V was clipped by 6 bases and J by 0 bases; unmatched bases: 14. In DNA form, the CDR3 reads TGCGCCAGCAACCAGTCCGGGACAGGGGGATTATTAGCCAAAAACATTCAGTACTTC. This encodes CASNQSGTGGLLAKNIQYF.

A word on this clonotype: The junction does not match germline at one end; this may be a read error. The CDR3 loop reads CTSSHRGGFTEAFF. The CDR3, as DNA: TGTACCAGCAGTCACAGGGGAGGATTCACTGAAGCTTTCTTT. The rearrangement uses TRBV28 and TRBJ1-1, with 7 bases lining up with TRBD1. The length of the CDR3 is 14 residues. Germline CDR1 reads MDHEN; CDR2 reads SYDVKM.